The 15 T cell receptor beta chains below come from one sample, sequenced in a study of T cell repertoires in cytomegalovirus infection (dated by TCRdb to between 2018 and 2021). TCRdb records Illumina HiSeq 1500 as the sequencer. TCRdb applied fastp at Q25 and MiXCR to the public reads, then kept only in-frame beta chains. Entries are consolidated by CDR3 protein sequence, retaining the most common genes and DNA. The sample contains hundreds of thousands of distinct CDR3 sequences, less than 40% of them found a single time. The ten largest make up around 3% of the sample. Sequencing was carried out using PBMCs. The receptor set was obtained from a human donor in good health (CMV status not recorded). Some clones in this sample may be carry-over from other donors' samples.

The chain has TRBV5-6 and TRBJ1-1; D is possibly TRBD1 (5 bases). V dropped 5 bases and J dropped 2 bases, with 13 bases sitting between them. Germline-derived CDR1 and CDR2 are SGHDT and YYEEEE. The CDR3 contains 14 residues. The CDR3 region is CASRPQGGNTEAFF. The CDR3 DNA follows: TGTGCCAGCAGGCCGCAGGGAGGTAACACTGAAGCTTTCTTT. The whole variable domain, remainder taken from reference TRBV5-6 and TRBJ1-1, is DAGVTQSPTHLIKTRGQQVTLRCSPKSGHDTVSWYQQALGQGPQFIFQYYEEEERQRGNFPDRFSGHQFPNYSSELNVNALLLGDSALYLCASRPQGGNTEAFFGQGTRLTVV.

This chain joins TRBV7-3 and TRBJ2-3; 13 nucleotides match TRBD2. V lost 5 bases and J lost 2; bases outside the gene matches: 7. CDR1 and CDR2 (germline): SGHTA, FQGTGA. This CDR3 contains 17 residues. The CDR3: CASSPGGTSGNTDTQYF. The CDR3 DNA reads TGTGCCAGCAGCCCAGGGGGGACTAGCGGGAACACAGATACGCAGTATTTT.

This clonotype was seen more than once but under ten times. The chain carries TRBV28 and TRBJ2-7, with D perhaps TRBD1 or TRBD2 (5 bases each). Germline assignment: CDR1 MDHEN and CDR2 SYDVKM. The CDR3 contains 17 residues. V was clipped by 5 bases and J by 3 bases, with 23 bases between them. CDR3 sequence (DNA): TGTGCCAGCAGTGGGCAGAGACGGGACGAGGAGGTCTACGAGCAGTACTTC. It specifies CASSGQRRDEEVYEQYF.

CDR3 in amino acids: CASSSRRATSYGYTF. The CDR3 bases are TGTGCCAGCAGTTCACGCAGGGCCACTTCCTATGGCTACACCTTC. The rearrangement uses TRBV6-6 and TRBJ1-2; possible D gene TRBD1, 5 bases. The germline CDR1 and CDR2 sequences are MNHNY and SVGAGI (reference sequence). The CDR3 runs 15 residues. The ends were cut back, 4 bases at V and 4 bases at J, with 16 bases in the middle.

A note on this clonotype: Just one base apart from a much larger clone, this may be a read error. V is TRBV7-2 and J is TRBJ2-1; D gene unclear. The CDR3 consists of 14 residues. Looked up from germline, CDR1 is SGHTA and CDR2 is FQGNSA. CDR3 nucleotides: TGTGCCAGCAGCCCTGGTTTTACCTACAATGAGCAGTTATTC. Translating it yields CASSPGFTYNEQLF.

Details on this clonotype: Compared with germline, one end of the junction differs, possibly owing to a read error. V is TRBV7-2 and J is TRBJ1-5; 7 bases line up with TRBD1. The germline gives CDR1 SGHTA, CDR2 FQGNSA. This CDR3 has 17 amino acids. CDR3 region: CDSSEGALVYSNQPQHF. In DNA form, the CDR3 reads TGTGACAGCAGCGAGGGGGCATTGGTTTATAGCAATCAGCCCCAGCATTTT.

About this clonotype: The junction departs from germline at one end; a sequencing error may be responsible. The chain couples TRBV6-1 to TRBJ2-7, with D hard to call. The germline V gene has CDR1 MNHNS and CDR2 SASEGT. The CDR3 is made up of 15 amino acids. CDR3 sequence reads: CSSIEGLAGGYEQYF. CDR3 nucleotide sequence: TGTTCCAGCATTGAAGGTCTGGCAGGCGGTTACGAGCAGTACTTC.

The sample holds a few counts of this clonotype. V usage is TRBV19 and J usage is TRBJ2-5, with 10 bases aligning to TRBD2. In germline, CDR1 is LNHDA, CDR2 SQIVND (reference sequence). The CDR3 consists of 16 residues. V lost 7 bases, J lost 5 bases, and 13 bases stayed unmatched. In DNA form, the CDR3 reads TGTGCCAGTACCTCTAGCGGGGGAAGAACCGAGGAGACCCAGTACTTC. This translates into CASTSSGGRTEETQYF.

With respect to this clonotype: This sequence may be a read error, since a much larger clone differs from it by one base. The V and J genes are TRBV7-2 and TRBJ1-6; no definite D call. V was cut by 10 bases and J by 4 bases, with 14 bases left in between. Germline V CDR1 and CDR2: SGHTA, FQGNSA. The CDR3 sequence is 14 residues long. CDR3 DNA sequence: TGTGCCATACTGCGGGCACGGTATAATTCACCCCTCCACTTT. Its translation is CAILRARYNSPLHF. The whole variable domain, filled in from reference TRBV7-2 and TRBJ1-6, reads GAGVSQSPSNKVTEKGKDVELRCDPISGHTALYWYRQSLGQGLEFLIYFQGNSAPDKSGLPSDRFSAERTGGSVSTLTIQRTQQEDSAVYLCAILRARYNSPLHFGNGTRLTVT.

The chain combines TRBV6-2 or TRBV6-3 with TRBJ1-1; the match to TRBD1 covers 7 bases. The CDR3 is 13 residues long. CDR1 is MNHEY, CDR2 SVGEGT, per germline. The V gene end was trimmed by 11 bases and the J gene end by 5 bases; junction bases not matched to a gene: 11. CDR3 in DNA: TGTGCCGTACACAGGGGAGGAGGGACTGAAGCTTTCTTT. Protein product: CAVHRGGGTEAFF.

The sample holds a few counts of this clonotype. The rearrangement links TRBV28 to TRBJ1-5; 7 bases are a match to TRBD1. CDR1 is MDHEN and CDR2 is SYDVKM in the germline V gene. The V and J ends lost 5 bases and 5 bases, in that order; junction bases with no gene match: 6. The CDR3 totals 14 residues. This chain's CDR3 is CASSPTGRHQPQHF. In nucleotides, the CDR3 is TGTGCCAGCAGTCCGACAGGGCGCCATCAGCCCCAGCATTTT.

The genes are TRBV19 and TRBJ2-1; 8 bases agree with TRBD2. This CDR3 is built from 17 residues. The germline CDR1 and CDR2 sequences are LNHDA and SQIVND (reference sequence). V lost 3 bases and J lost 2; bases outside the gene matches: 9. For the CDR3, the DNA is TGTGCCAGTAGTATGGGACTTAGCGGGAAAGCCTACAATGAGCAGTTCTTC. This codes for CASSMGLSGKAYNEQFF.

This clonotype has ten or more counts. The rearrangement joins TRBV7-9 to TRBJ2-5; D is undetermined. There are 15 residues in the CDR3. CDR1 is SEHNR, CDR2 FQNEAQ, per germline (reference sequence). V lost 0 bases and J 9 bases, leaving 17 bases between the germline ends. CDR3 loop: CASSLAAVQYRAQYF. The CDR3 nucleotides read TGTGCCAGCAGCTTAGCGGCGGTCCAATACCGGGCCCAGTACTTC. Combining the CDR3 with reference TRBV7-9 and TRBJ2-5 gives the whole variable domain DTGVSQNPRHKITKRGQNVTFRCDPISEHNRLYWYRQTLGQGPEFLTYFQNEAQLEKSRLLSDRFSAERPKGSFSTLEIQRTEQGDSAMYLCASSLAAVQYRAQYFGPGTRLLVL.

The V call is TRBV5-5, the J call TRBJ1-1, with D perhaps TRBD1 (5 bases). Deletions cut 4 bases from V and 12 bases from J, with 16 bases between. Germline lookup yields CDR1 SGHKS and CDR2 YYEKEE (reference sequence). The CDR3 sequence is 12 residues long. CDR3 in DNA: TGTGCCAGCAGCCCGGGGCCACTCGGCACTTTCTTT. Translation: CASSPGPLGTFF.

The J gene is TRBJ2-1, the V gene TRBV20-1, with a weak D call TRBD2 (6 bases). Germline CDR1 and CDR2: DFQATT and SNEGSKA (reference sequence). V dropped 3 bases and J dropped 5 bases, with 14 bases sitting between them. The CDR3 contains 14 residues. The CDR3 here is CSASLIAANNEQFF. CDR3 DNA sequence: TGCAGTGCTAGTTTGATAGCGGCGAACAATGAGCAGTTCTTC.